The rows below give T cell receptor beta chains drawn from one sample of a study of cytomegalovirus exposure and HLA in healthy donors. Here immunoSEQ multiplex PCR was the method, and the copy in TCRdb shows in-frame clones only, minus some. Of about 120,000 clones in the sample, 15% were seen once. The sample taken for sequencing was PBMCs. The receptor set was obtained from a woman aged 18 to 35 in good health and CMV-seronegative. The CDR3 runs from the conserved cysteine through the conserved F or W. The D gene is left open where the match is weak. Clone sizes are given selectively: once, few, many, or a class where the clone is expanded.

v_gene	d_gene	j_gene	abundance	CDR3nt	CDR3aa
TRBV5-1	TRBD1	TRBJ2-7	.	TGCGCCAGCAGCACGGGACAGAATTACGAGCAGTACTTC	CASSTGQNYEQYF
TRBV6-6	.	TRBJ2-7	.	TGTGCCAGCAGTCCTCGTTCCCCCTACGAGCAGTACTTC	CASSPRSPYEQYF
TRBV4-1	.	TRBJ2-7	.	TGCGCCAGCAGCCTAGAACAGGTCAGCTCCTACGAGCAGTACTTC	CASSLEQVSSYEQYF
TRBV7-8	.	TRBJ1-1	.	TGTGCCAGCAGCTTAGGGGTTGACTCTGAAGCTTTCTTT	CASSLGVDSEAFF
TRBV19	.	TRBJ1-2	few	TGTGCCAGTAGGGGGGCAGGGCACAACTATGGCTACACCTTC	CASRGAGHNYGYTF
TRBV9	TRBD2	TRBJ2-5	.	TGTGCCAGCGGAAATAGCGGGGCCCTAACGGAGACCCAGTACTTC	CASGNSGALTETQYF
TRBV12-2	.	TRBJ1-5	.	TGTGCAAGTCGCCCGGACAGGGGAACTCAGCCCCAGCATTTT	CASRPDRGTQPQHF
TRBV5-4	.	TRBJ2-2	few	TGTGCCAGCAGCTTGGCGGGGAACACCGGGGAGCTGTTTTTT	CASSLAGNTGELFF
TRBV9	TRBD2	TRBJ2-1	.	TGTGCCAGCAGCGCCTCGGGACTAGCGGGAGTCAGCTCCTACAATGAGCAGTTCTTC	CASSASGLAGVSSYNEQFF
TRBV5-1	TRBD1	TRBJ1-1	few	TGCGCCAGCAGCTTGGCGGACAGGCCTGTTCGGGACATGAACACTGAAGCTTTCTTT	CASSLADRPVRDMNTEAFF
TRBV19	.	TRBJ1-2	.	TGTGCCAGTAGTTCCCTTACCGGAGGGAACTATGGCTACACCTTC	CASSSLTGGNYGYTF
TRBV2	.	TRBJ2-2	few	TGTGCCAGCAGCGGCAGGGGGAACACCGGGGAGCTGTTTTTT	CASSGRGNTGELFF
TRBV5-1	.	TRBJ2-6	.	TGCGCCAGCAGCTCAGGGGGGCCTGGGGCCAACGTCCTGACTTTC	CASSSGGPGANVLTF
TRBV4-2	TRBD2	TRBJ2-3	.	TGTGCCAGCAGCCAAGATGGGGAGGGAACAGATACGCAGTATTTT	CASSQDGEGTDTQYF
TRBV16	.	TRBJ1-2	.	TGTGCCAGCAGCCCCATTGGAGACTCCCCCTATGGCTACACCTTC	CASSPIGDSPYGYTF
TRBV5-1	.	TRBJ2-2	.	TGCGCCAGCAAGGAAACAGGGAACACCGGGGAGCTGTTTTTT	CASKETGNTGELFF
TRBV30	TRBD1	TRBJ1-2	.	TGTGCCTGGACCACGACAGGGAATAACGGCTACACCTTC	CAWTTTGNNGYTF
TRBV6-5	.	TRBJ2-7	few	TGTGCCAGCAGCCCTAGGGGATTACTTCTCGACGAGCAGTACTTC	CASSPRGLLLDEQYF
TRBV5-4	TRBD1	TRBJ1-2	few	TGTGCCAGCAGCCGTTCGGGACAGGGAACGAACTATGGCTACACCTTC	CASSRSGQGTNYGYTF
TRBV6-4	.	TRBJ2-3	few	TGTGCCAGCAGTGGGGGGCCTGGCACAGATACGCAGTATTTT	CASSGGPGTDTQYF
TRBV9	.	TRBJ1-1	few	TGTGCCAGCAGCACCACAGCTAACACTGAAGCTTTCTTT	CASSTTANTEAFF
TRBV5-1	TRBD1	TRBJ2-7	few	TGCGCCAGCAGCTCGGACAGGGATTCCTACGAGCAGTACTTC	CASSSDRDSYEQYF
TRBV11-1	TRBD2	TRBJ2-3	few	TGTGCCAGCAGCGTTCAAACTAGCGGGACCCGCACAGATACGCAGTATTTT	CASSVQTSGTRTDTQYF
TRBV7-2	TRBD2	TRBJ2-7	.	TGTGCCAGCAGTCCGTCGGGACTACTTTACGAGCAGTACTTC	CASSPSGLLYEQYF
TRBV7-6	.	TRBJ2-7	few	TGTGCCAGCAGCCCGTCGACAGGATACGAGCAGTACTTC	CASSPSTGYEQYF
TRBV7-2	TRBD2	TRBJ2-1	few	TGTGCCAGCAGCTCCGGGACTAGGTCAAAAAATGAGCAGTTCTTC	CASSSGTRSKNEQFF
TRBV13	TRBD1	TRBJ1-1	.	TGTGCCAGCAGCTTAGGTGCAGGGGGGACTGAAGCTTTCTTT	CASSLGAGGTEAFF
TRBV4-2	TRBD1	TRBJ2-3	.	TGTGCCAGCAGCCAACCATCGGACAGGGGAACAGATACGCAGTATTTT	CASSQPSDRGTDTQYF
TRBV7-9	.	TRBJ2-5	few	TGTGCCAGCAGCTTATCCCCCCGGGGAGAGACCCAGTACTTC	CASSLSPRGETQYF
TRBV6-5	.	TRBJ1-5	few	TGTGCCAGCAGTCCCGTTGGGAGGGGTCAGCCCCAGCATTTT	CASSPVGRGQPQHF
TRBV19	.	TRBJ1-5	few	TGTGCCAGTAGTCAGGGGTTTGGCAATCAGCCCCAGCATTTT	CASSQGFGNQPQHF
TRBV6-1	.	TRBJ1-4	few	TGTGCCAGCCAGACAGGACCGAATGAAAAACTGTTTTTT	CASQTGPNEKLFF
TRBV7-9	.	TRBJ1-1	few	TGTGCCAGCAGCTCCACCGCAGGGGAGACTGAAGCTTTCTTT	CASSSTAGETEAFF
TRBV5-4	.	TRBJ2-7	.	TGTGCCAGCAGTTCCACCTACGAGCAGTACTTC	CASSSTYEQYF
TRBV28	.	TRBJ2-7	.	TGTGCCAGCAGTTCCCTCGGGGGGCCCTCCTACGAGCAGTACTTC	CASSSLGGPSYEQYF
TRBV20-1	.	TRBJ1-2	.	TGCAGTGCTAGGGGCCCTGACTTC	CSARGPDF
TRBV30	.	TRBJ1-1	few	TGTGCCTGGAGTACGGACAGAAACACTGAAGCTTTCTTT	CAWSTDRNTEAFF
TRBV4-3	TRBD2	TRBJ2-2	.	TGCGCCAGCAGCCAAGATTCACTAGCGGGGACGAACACCGGGGAGCTGTTTTTT	CASSQDSLAGTNTGELFF
TRBV28	.	TRBJ2-5	.	TGTGCCAGCAGTCCCAGGGAGACCCAGTACTTC	CASSPRETQYF
TRBV27	.	TRBJ2-5	few	TGTGCCAGCGGAGAAGCGAGCGGCAGGTGGACCCAGTACTTC	CASGEASGRWTQYF
TRBV5-4	.	TRBJ1-4	few	TGTGCCAGCAGCTTGGGGACTCCGGGCCGGGGGGCTAATGAAAAACTGTTTTTT	CASSLGTPGRGANEKLFF
TRBV7-9	TRBD2	TRBJ2-3	.	TGTGCCAGCAGCCAGGGACTAGCTGACACAGATACGCAGTATTTT	CASSQGLADTDTQYF
TRBV19	TRBD1	TRBJ1-1	few	TGTGCCAGTAGTAGCGGGACAGGGGGAAAAACTTTCTTT	CASSSGTGGKTFF
TRBV9	.	TRBJ2-4	.	TGTGCCAGCAGCGTTACAGTAGCCAAAAACATTCAGTACTTC	CASSVTVAKNIQYF
TRBV6-6	.	TRBJ2-7	.	TGTGCCAGCAGTCCCCGACTTGACTCCTACGAGCAGTACTTC	CASSPRLDSYEQYF